These 13 T cell receptor beta chains originate from one sample sequenced in a study of brain T cells in children with intractable seizures. This table comes from immunoSEQ multiplex PCR, and its TCRdb copy is limited to in-frame clones, with some not included. Among 300,000 to 400,000 clones listed, roughly 93% were seen once. This sample's time point: blood from clinic visit 5 months post-surgery; TSC patient then seizure free. The sample consisted of peripheral blood, taken less than 6 months after surgery. The receptors come from a boy in the first two years of life with tuberous sclerosis and intractable seizures.

The chain is built from TRBV7-9 and TRBJ2-3; D unclear. V was clipped by 5 bases and J by 12 bases, with 15 bases between them. The CDR3 covers 12 residues. Germline-derived CDR1 and CDR2 are SEHNR and FQNEAQ (reference sequence). The CDR3 here is CASSDFRGFQYF. The CDR3 DNA reads TGTGCCAGCAGCGACTTTCGTGGGTTTCAGTATTTT.

The rearrangement links TRBV6-6 to TRBJ2-3; D not resolved. Germline loops: CDR1 MNHNY, CDR2 SVGAGI (reference sequence). The CDR3 totals 12 residues. Trimming took 8 bases from V and 6 from J, leaving 12 bases between them. The CDR3 bases are TGTGCCAGCGGTACCCGTGTGGATACGCAGTATTTT. It encodes CASGTRVDTQYF.

V usage is TRBV11-2 and J usage is TRBJ1-2, with 8 bases that match TRBD1. The length of the CDR3 is 14 residues. The junction had 5 bases not matched to a gene; V was cut back by 6 bases and J by 2 bases. The germline V gene has CDR1 SGHAT and CDR2 FQNNGV. CDR3 DNA sequence: TGTGCCAGCAGATCAGGGGGCAAGAACTATGGCTACACCTTC. Its protein is CASRSGGKNYGYTF.

The chain employs TRBV10-2 and TRBJ2-2; tentatively, D is TRBD1 (6 bases). This CDR3 has 12 residues. V gave up 5 bases and J gave up 6 bases, with 7 bases separating them. From germline, CDR1 is WSHSY and CDR2 SAAADI. Written as DNA, the CDR3 is TGCGCCAGCAGTACAGGGTCCGGGGAGCTGTTTTTT. Encoded protein: CASSTGSGELFF.

The rearrangement uses TRBV5-3 and TRBJ2-4; 9 positions match TRBD2. TRBV5-3 is classed as an ORF, of uncertain function. V lost 7 bases and J lost 1; bases outside the gene matches: 24. The CDR3 consists of 21 residues. The CDR3 DNA reads as TGTGCCAGAGTCATCGATTTAGCGGGAGCATGGATCGGTCCTGCCAAAAACATTCAGTACTTC. Encoded protein: CARVIDLAGAWIGPAKNIQYF.

V and J are TRBV7-6 and TRBJ2-5; D perhaps matches TRBD1 (5 bases). CDR3 length: 15 amino acids. V was shortened by 5 bases and J by 4 bases, with 17 bases between the two germline ends. Germline CDR1 is SGHVS and CDR2 is FNYEAQ. CDR3 loop: CASSPTVREGETQYF. The CDR3 nucleotides are TGTGCCAGCAGCCCGACAGTCAGGGAAGGAGAGACCCAGTACTTC.

The rearrangement uses TRBV15 and TRBJ2-7, with 12 bases fitting TRBD2. CDR3 length: 15 residues. Trimming at V came to 5 bases and at J to 1 base, leaving 3 bases not matched to a gene. In germline, CDR1 is LNHNV, CDR2 YYDKDF (reference sequence). The CDR3, as DNA: TGTGCCACCAGCCCTAGCGGGGGGGCTTCCTACGAGCAGTACTTC. Protein product: CATSPSGGASYEQYF.

The rearrangement joins TRBV7-2 to TRBJ2-7, with 11 bases that match TRBD2. This CDR3 has 15 amino acids. CDR1 and CDR2 from the germline V gene are SGHTA and FQGNSA. Trimming at V came to 5 bases and at J to 6 bases, leaving 9 bases not matched to a gene. Here the CDR3 reads CASSAISGRAGEQYF. In DNA, the CDR3 is TGTGCCAGCAGCGCTATTAGCGGGAGGGCGGGCGAGCAGTACTTC. Combining the CDR3 with reference TRBV7-2 and TRBJ2-7 gives the whole variable domain GAGVSQSPSNKVTEKGKDVELRCDPISGHTALYWYRQSLGQGLEFLIYFQGNSAPDKSGLPSDRFSAERTGGSVSTLTIQRTQQEDSAVYLCASSAISGRAGEQYFGPGTRLTVT.

V is TRBV10-3 and J is TRBJ2-6, with 7 bases identical to TRBD1. The V gene end was trimmed by 10 bases and the J gene end by 0 bases; junction bases not matched to a gene: 9. The germline CDR1 and CDR2 sequences are ENHRY and SYGVKD. The CDR3 extends over 16 amino acids. The CDR3 DNA is TGTGCCACCTTCGGACAGGATGACTCTGGGGCCAACGTCCTGACTTTC. Amino acids: CATFGQDDSGANVLTF.

This clone was seen a single time. CDR3 region: CASSESRLGHGELFF. As DNA, the CDR3 is TGTGCCAGCAGTGAATCCAGGCTGGGGCACGGGGAGCTGTTTTTT. This rearrangement joins TRBV2 to TRBJ2-2, with D tentatively TRBD1 (5 bases). Germline V gene sequence: CDR1 SNHLY, CDR2 FYNNEI. Trimming removed 2 bases at V and 7 bases at J, with 14 bases between. The CDR3 covers 15 residues.

The rearrangement joins TRBV4-1 to TRBJ2-7; possible D gene TRBD2, 7 bases. The germline V gene has CDR1 MGHRA and CDR2 YSYEKL. The CDR3 has 17 amino acids. The V and J ends lost 1 base and 1 base respectively, with 17 bases between them. The CDR3 loop is CASSQGSGRGPSYEQYF. The CDR3 DNA is TGCGCCAGCAGCCAAGGGAGTGGGCGGGGGCCATCCTACGAGCAGTACTTC.

V and J are TRBV5-1 and TRBJ2-5, with 11 positions matching TRBD2. V dropped 0 bases and J dropped 5; count of bases not matched to a gene: 15. CDR1 and CDR2 (germline): SGHRS, YFSETQ. The CDR3 sequence is 19 residues long. The CDR3 bases are TGCGCCAGCAGCTTGGTGTTGGCTAGCGGGGGGCCAGGGCGGGAGACCCAGTACTTC. Translating it yields CASSLVLASGGPGRETQYF. Full variable domain (remainder filled in from reference TRBV5-1 and TRBJ2-5): KAGVTQTPRYLIKTRGQQVTLSCSPISGHRSVSWYQQTPGQGLQFLFEYFSETQRNKGNFPGRFSGRQFSNSRSEMNVSTLELGDSALYLCASSLVLASGGPGRETQYFGPGTRLLVL.

This clone came up once. This chain links TRBV5-4 with TRBJ2-1; D uncertain. CDR1 and CDR2 (germline): SGHNT, YYREEE (reference sequence). The CDR3 is made up of 16 amino acids. Trimming shortened V by 5 bases and J by 0 bases, and 15 bases separated the two germline ends. Here the CDR3 DNA reads TGTGCCAGCAGGCTGGCCAGCTGGAGCTCCTACAATGAGCAGTTCTTC. This codes for CASRLASWSSYNEQFF.